The entry that follows covers one TCR beta chain sequence. CDR1 and CDR2 from the germline V gene are WNHNN and SYGVQD (reference sequence). The CDR3 is made up of 13 amino acids. The V gene end was trimmed by 7 bases and the J gene end by 6 bases; junction bases not matched to a gene: 8. Using immunoSEQ multiplex PCR, the repertoire was profiled, and TCRdb retains in-frame clones only, with some absent. This sample has a few hundred thousand clones, with 75% to 90% found just once. These data are taken from a study of blood T cell repertoires in COVID-19. In the study overall: The cDNA or gDNA used as material had been derived from T cells, B-cell-depleted T cells, or PBMCs.

Sequencing used PBMCs or T cells enriched from blood (not recorded which). The clonotype originates from a man aged 25-45 years who had recovered from COVID-19. The J gene is TRBJ1-1, the V gene TRBV10-1, with 7 bases lining up with TRBD1. The CDR3 reads CASTSGQSSEAFF. DNA for the CDR3: TGCGCCAGCACCTCGGGACAGTCTTCTGAAGCTTTCTTT.